The 27 T cell receptor beta chains presented below share a single source sample, sequenced in a study of cytomegalovirus exposure and HLA in healthy donors. Here immunoSEQ multiplex PCR was the method, and the copy in TCRdb shows in-frame clones only, minus some. The data show 250,000 or so clones, with around 91% seen just once and about 0.36% held by the top ten. The sequenced material came from PBMCs. The receptors were gathered from a woman aged 18-30 years in good health and CMV-seronegative.

The chain recombines TRBV6-1 with TRBJ1-4; no clear D. The CDR3 totals 12 residues. V lost 1 base, J lost 8 bases, and 5 bases lay in between. Germline V lookup: CDR1 MNHNS, CDR2 SASEGT. CDR3 coding DNA: TGTGCCAGCAGTGAAGACCGGGAAAAACTGTTTTTT. It translates to CASSEDREKLFF.

The chain uses TRBV4-1 and TRBJ1-2; D is possibly TRBD1 (6 bases). In germline, CDR1 is MGHRA, CDR2 YSYEKL. Trimming took 0 bases from V and 8 from J, leaving 19 bases between them. This CDR3 region has 16 residues. CDR3 coding DNA: TGCGCCAGCAGCCAAGATGGGGGGAGGGGGGCAGACGGCTACACCTTC. Its translation is CASSQDGGRGADGYTF.

This sequence joins TRBV13 and TRBJ2-3, with 12 positions matching TRBD2. J gave up 2 bases and V 1 base, and 4 bases lay outside the gene matches. Germline CDR1 and CDR2: PRHDT and FYEKMQ (reference sequence). The CDR3 contains 17 residues. The CDR3 is CASSLVTSGGSTDTQYF. Written as DNA, the CDR3 is TGTGCCAGCAGCTTAGTAACTAGCGGGGGGTCCACAGATACGCAGTATTTT. Complete variable domain (other parts from reference TRBV13 and TRBJ2-3): AAGVIQSPRHLIKEKRETATLKCYPIPRHDTVYWYQQGPGQDPQFLISFYEKMQSDKGSIPDRFSAQQFSDYHSELNMSSLELGDSALYFCASSLVTSGGSTDTQYFGPGTRLTVL.

This clone was observed once. This chain uses TRBV6-4 with TRBJ2-7, with 7 bases lining up with TRBD1. The germline V gene encodes CDR1 MRHNA and CDR2 SNTAGT. The length of the CDR3 is 14 residues. This chain's CDR3 is CASSENRGSSEQYV. The CDR3 region has the DNA TGTGCCAGCAGTGAAAACAGGGGATCCTCCGAGCAGTACGTC.

This clone was observed a few times. The chain combines TRBV5-4 with TRBJ2-1, with 11 bases that match TRBD1. Germline V CDR1 and CDR2: SGHNT, YYREEE (reference sequence). The trim removed 3 bases at V and 7 bases at J, leaving 12 bases unmatched. The CDR3 spans 17 residues. The CDR3 sequence: CASSSGQGAVLLNEQFF. CDR3 nucleotide sequence: TGTGCCAGCAGCTCTGGACAGGGGGCGGTTTTACTAAATGAGCAGTTCTTC.

This chain links TRBV6-1 with TRBJ1-1, with 10 bases that match TRBD1. This CDR3 contains 13 residues. V shed 5 bases, J shed 9 bases, and the junction held 6 bases outside the gene matches. CDR1 MNHNS and CDR2 SASEGT come from the germline V gene. Here the CDR3 reads CASSTRDRGKAFF. In DNA form, the CDR3 reads TGTGCCAGCAGTACTAGGGACAGGGGTAAAGCTTTCTTT.

CDR3 sequence: CASSWSDPSSYEQYF. The CDR3 DNA reads as TGTGCCAGCAGTTGGAGCGACCCGAGCTCCTACGAGCAGTACTTC. V and J are TRBV27 and TRBJ2-7; D remains unclear. Trimming pared 4 bases from V and 0 bases from J, leaving 13 bases between. CDR1 is MNHEY and CDR2 is SMNVEV in the germline V gene (reference sequence). The CDR3 consists of 15 residues.

This clone was recorded a few times. The chain uses TRBV5-6 and TRBJ2-7; D remains unclear. CDR1 is SGHDT and CDR2 is YYEEEE in the germline V gene. Deletions cut 0 bases from V and 2 bases from J, with 6 bases between. CDR3 size: 13 residues. The CDR3 DNA reads as TGTGCCAGCAGCTTGGGGAGCGCCTACGAGCAGTACTTC. Amino acid sequence: CASSLGSAYEQYF.

V usage is TRBV2 and J usage is TRBJ1-1; D is unclear. V gave up 2 bases and J gave up 1 base, with 11 bases separating them. CDR1 SNHLY and CDR2 FYNNEI come from the germline V gene. CDR3 length: 15 amino acids. The CDR3 coding sequence is TGTGCCAGCAGTGAATCGAGGGTAAGGAACACTGAAGCTTTCTTT. Its protein product is CASSESRVRNTEAFF.

This chain links TRBV28 with TRBJ1-4; D is undetermined. Germline V gene sequence: CDR1 MDHEN, CDR2 SYDVKM. V lost 3 bases and J 5 bases, leaving 7 bases between the germline ends. The length of the CDR3 is 13 residues. CDR3 DNA: TGTGCCAGCAGTTTGTGGAGGAATGAAAAACTGTTTTTT. Protein product: CASSLWRNEKLFF.

The chain links TRBV19 to TRBJ2-1, with 14 bases that match TRBD2. CDR1 LNHDA and CDR2 SQIVND come from the germline V gene (reference sequence). V shed 5 bases, J shed 4 bases, and the junction held 4 bases outside the gene matches. The CDR3 is 16 amino acids. CDR3 loop: CASSPRTSGGYNEQFF. CDR3 DNA sequence: TGTGCCAGTAGTCCTCGGACTAGCGGGGGGTACAATGAGCAGTTCTTC. Supplemented by reference TRBV19 and TRBJ2-1, the full variable domain reads DGGITQSPKYLFRKEGQNVTLSCEQNLNHDAMYWYRQDPGQGLRLIYYSQIVNDFQKGDIAEGYSVSREKKESFPLTVTSAQKNPTAFYLCASSPRTSGGYNEQFFGPGTRLTVL.

The chain couples TRBV19 to TRBJ2-5, with D possibly being TRBD1 (6 bases). CDR1 is LNHDA and CDR2 is SQIVND in the germline V gene (reference sequence). The CDR3 loop spans 13 amino acids. Trimming pared 5 bases from V and 5 bases from J, leaving 12 bases between. Written as DNA, the CDR3 is TGTGCCAGTAGTCGCAGGGGTGGGGAGACCCAGTACTTC. The encoded protein is CASSRRGGETQYF.

This clone turned up a few times. The rearrangement uses TRBV19 and TRBJ2-5; 12 nucleotides line up with TRBD1. This CDR3 has 15 residues. Germline V gene sequence: CDR1 LNHDA, CDR2 SQIVND (reference sequence). The junction had 6 bases not matched to a gene; V was cut back by 5 bases and J by 5 bases. CDR3 sequence: CASSYTGQGAETQYF. CDR3 nucleotide sequence: TGTGCCAGTAGTTATACGGGACAGGGGGCGGAGACCCAGTACTTC.

CDR3 protein: CASSQEWSSSYNEQFF. Here the CDR3 DNA reads TGCGCCAGCAGCCAAGAATGGTCGAGCTCCTACAATGAGCAGTTCTTC. The chain combines TRBV4-1 with TRBJ2-1; no definite D call. Trimming pared 0 bases from V and 0 bases from J, leaving 9 bases between. The CDR3 sequence is 16 residues long. The germline gives CDR1 MGHRA, CDR2 YSYEKL.

The rearrangement uses TRBV19 and TRBJ2-1; 11 positions agree with TRBD2. The V gene end was trimmed by 3 bases and the J gene end by 0 bases; junction bases not matched to a gene: 7. CDR3 size: 18 residues. The germline V gene encodes CDR1 LNHDA and CDR2 SQIVND (reference sequence). CDR3: CASSISSGGPSSYNEQFF. CDR3 sequence (DNA): TGTGCCAGTAGTATTTCTAGCGGGGGGCCGAGCTCCTACAATGAGCAGTTCTTC.

This chain joins TRBV15 and TRBJ2-7; perhaps TRBD2 as D (6 bases). This CDR3 comprises 15 residues. Germline V gives CDR1 LNHNV, CDR2 YYDKDF (reference sequence). V was clipped by 3 bases and J by 3 bases, with 15 bases between them. CDR3 sequence (DNA): TGTGCCACCAGCAGGTCGGACTATAATTACTACGAGCAGTACTTC. It specifies CATSRSDYNYYEQYF.

The chain has TRBV4-3 and TRBJ2-2; unclear D gene. V shed 1 base and J shed 7 bases, with 10 bases lying between them. The V gene's germline CDR1 is LGHNA and CDR2 YSLEER. The CDR3 runs 14 residues. CDR3 protein: CASSQGLADGELFF. The CDR3 region has the DNA TGCGCCAGCAGCCAAGGGCTGGCGGACGGGGAGCTGTTTTTT.

The V and J genes are TRBV6-6 and TRBJ1-2, with D perhaps TRBD1 (5 bases). CDR3 size: 14 residues. In germline, CDR1 is MNHNY, CDR2 SVGAGI (reference sequence). Trimming took off 7 bases at V and 7 bases at J, with 19 bases between the two ends. The CDR3 is CASTPGRDVSGYTF. In nucleotides, the CDR3 is TGTGCCAGCACCCCGGGCAGGGATGTGAGTGGCTACACCTTC.

The CDR3: CASSLGLRGGGEQFF. The CDR3 nucleotides are TGTGCCAGCAGCTTAGGTTTGCGGGGGGGAGGTGAGCAGTTCTTC. The V and J genes are TRBV13 and TRBJ2-1; 9 bases are a match to TRBD2. This CDR3 spans 15 amino acids. J was trimmed by 9 bases and V by 0 bases; bases with no gene match: 6. The V gene's germline CDR1 is PRHDT and CDR2 FYEKMQ (reference sequence).

Remarks on this clone: An end of the junction does not agree with germline; a read error may underlie this. The rearrangement joins TRBV19 to TRBJ2-2, with 11 bases matching TRBD1. CDR3 size: 17 residues. Germline V CDR1 and CDR2: LNHDA, SQIVND (reference sequence). CDR3 residues: CASRIGRGQGVSGELFF. The CDR3 bases are TGTGCCAGTAGAATAGGGAGGGGACAGGGGGTTTCCGGGGAGCTGTTTTTT.

This rearrangement joins TRBV21-1 to TRBJ1-6; TRBD1, the table's D call, was not compared with the DNA. TRBV21-1 is labeled a pseudogene. The length of the CDR3 is 17 residues. CDR3 region: CASRDREEDSYNSPLHF. DNA for the CDR3: TGTGCCAGCAGGGACAGGGAGGAAGACTCCTATAATTCACCCCTCCACTTT.

The chain recombines TRBV6-1 with TRBJ1-6; D is uncertain. The V gene's germline CDR1 is MNHNS and CDR2 SASEGT. The V gene lost 6 bases and the J gene lost 10 bases, with 13 bases spanning the gap. CDR3 length: 13 residues. This CDR3 is CASSPNRGSPLHF. As DNA, the CDR3 is TGTGCCAGCAGCCCGAACCGGGGATCACCCCTCCACTTT.

The chain uses TRBV7-9 and TRBJ2-7; possible D gene TRBD1, 5 bases. V was pared by 5 bases and J by 1 base, with 18 bases between. CDR3 length: 16 residues. Germline loops: CDR1 SEHNR, CDR2 FQNEAQ (reference sequence). CDR3 in DNA: TGTGCCAGCAGCCCCCTGGGATCAGGGATTTCCTACGAGCAGTACGTC. Encoded protein: CASSPLGSGISYEQYV.

This chain uses TRBV28 with TRBJ2-7, with a tentative D call TRBD2 (6 bases). V shed 4 bases and J shed 7 bases, with 14 bases lying between them. The V gene's germline CDR1 is MDHEN and CDR2 SYDVKM. The CDR3 runs 13 residues. CDR3 protein: CASSYGLLAEQYV. As DNA, the CDR3 is TGTGCCAGCAGTTACGGATTACTAGCTGAGCAGTACGTC.

CDR3 nucleotide sequence: TGCGCCAGCAGCTTCGCAGACTTGAACACTGAAGCTTTCTTT. Translating it yields CASSFADLNTEAFF. The chain recombines TRBV5-1 with TRBJ1-1; D not certain. Germline-derived CDR1 and CDR2 are SGHRS and YFSETQ. Trimming took off 2 bases at V and 0 bases at J, with 8 bases between the two ends. The CDR3 extends over 14 amino acids.

The rearrangement links TRBV2 to TRBJ1-5; 8 positions agree with TRBD1. The trim removed 3 bases at V and 5 bases at J, leaving 3 bases unmatched. CDR1 and CDR2 (germline): SNHLY, FYNNEI. The CDR3 is 14 residues long. The CDR3 region has the DNA TGTGCCAGCAGTGAGACAGGGGCCGATCAGCCCCAGCATTTT. Translated, it gives CASSETGADQPQHF.

The chain has TRBV30 and TRBJ1-6; 9 bases map to TRBD1. The CDR3 covers 13 residues. Germline CDR1 is GTSNPN and CDR2 is SVGIG (reference sequence). V shed 2 bases and J 17 bases; nucleotides not matched to a gene: 10. The DNA of the CDR3 is TGTGCCTGGAGTCCAACCGGGACAGGGTACTTCCACTTT. Its translation is CAWSPTGTGYFHF.